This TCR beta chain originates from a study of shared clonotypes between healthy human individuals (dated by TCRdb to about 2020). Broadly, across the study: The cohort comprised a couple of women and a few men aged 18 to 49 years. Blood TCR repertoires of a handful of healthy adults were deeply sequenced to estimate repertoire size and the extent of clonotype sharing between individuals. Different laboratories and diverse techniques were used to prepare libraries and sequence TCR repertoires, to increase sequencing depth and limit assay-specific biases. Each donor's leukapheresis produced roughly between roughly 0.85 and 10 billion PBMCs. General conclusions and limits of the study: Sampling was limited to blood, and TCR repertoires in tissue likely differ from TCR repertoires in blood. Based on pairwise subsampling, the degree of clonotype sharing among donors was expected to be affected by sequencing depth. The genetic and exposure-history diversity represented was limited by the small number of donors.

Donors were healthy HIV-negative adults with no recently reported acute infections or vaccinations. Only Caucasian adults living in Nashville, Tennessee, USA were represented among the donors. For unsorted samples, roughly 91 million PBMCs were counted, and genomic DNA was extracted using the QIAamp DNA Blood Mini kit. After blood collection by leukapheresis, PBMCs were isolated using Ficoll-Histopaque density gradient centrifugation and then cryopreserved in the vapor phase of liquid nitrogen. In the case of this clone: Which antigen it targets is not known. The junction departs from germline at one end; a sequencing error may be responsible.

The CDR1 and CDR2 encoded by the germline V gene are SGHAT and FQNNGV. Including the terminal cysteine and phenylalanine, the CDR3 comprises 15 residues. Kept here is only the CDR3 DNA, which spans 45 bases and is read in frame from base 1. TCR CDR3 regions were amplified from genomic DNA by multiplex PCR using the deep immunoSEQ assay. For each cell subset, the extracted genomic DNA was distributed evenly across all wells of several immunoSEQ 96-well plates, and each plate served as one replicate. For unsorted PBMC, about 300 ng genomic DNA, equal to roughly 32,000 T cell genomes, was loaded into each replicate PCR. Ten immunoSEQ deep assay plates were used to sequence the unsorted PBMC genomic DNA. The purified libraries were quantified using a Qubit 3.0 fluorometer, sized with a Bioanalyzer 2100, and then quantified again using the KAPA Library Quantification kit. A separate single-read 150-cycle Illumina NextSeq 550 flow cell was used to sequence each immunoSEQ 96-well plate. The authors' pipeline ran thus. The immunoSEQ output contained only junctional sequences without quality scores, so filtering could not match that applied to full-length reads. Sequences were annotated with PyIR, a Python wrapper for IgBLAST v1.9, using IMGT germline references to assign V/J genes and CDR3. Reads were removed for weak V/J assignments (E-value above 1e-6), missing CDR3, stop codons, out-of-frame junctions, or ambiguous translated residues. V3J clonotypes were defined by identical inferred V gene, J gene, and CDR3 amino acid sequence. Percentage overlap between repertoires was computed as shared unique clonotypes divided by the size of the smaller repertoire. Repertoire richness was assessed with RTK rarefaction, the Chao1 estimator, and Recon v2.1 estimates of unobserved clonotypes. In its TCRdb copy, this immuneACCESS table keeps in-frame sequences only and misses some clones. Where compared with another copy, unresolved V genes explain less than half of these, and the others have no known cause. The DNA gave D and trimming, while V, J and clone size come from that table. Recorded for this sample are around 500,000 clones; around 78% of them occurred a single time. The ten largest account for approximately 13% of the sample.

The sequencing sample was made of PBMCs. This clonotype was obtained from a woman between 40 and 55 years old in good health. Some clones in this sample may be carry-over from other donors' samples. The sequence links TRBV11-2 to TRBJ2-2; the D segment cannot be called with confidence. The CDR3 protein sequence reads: CASSLSARNIGELFF. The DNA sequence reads TGTGCCAGCAGCTTGTCTGCCAGGAACATCGGGGAGCTGTTTTTT.